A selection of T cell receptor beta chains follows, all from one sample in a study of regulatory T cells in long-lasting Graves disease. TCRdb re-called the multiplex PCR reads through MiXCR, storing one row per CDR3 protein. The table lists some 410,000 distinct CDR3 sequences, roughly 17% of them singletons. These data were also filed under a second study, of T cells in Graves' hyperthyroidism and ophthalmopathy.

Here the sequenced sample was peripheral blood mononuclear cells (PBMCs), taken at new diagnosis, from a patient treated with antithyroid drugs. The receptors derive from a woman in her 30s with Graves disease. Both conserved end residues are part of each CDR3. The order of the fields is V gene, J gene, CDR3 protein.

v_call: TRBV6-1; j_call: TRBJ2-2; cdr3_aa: CASKFGGQGIGGELFF
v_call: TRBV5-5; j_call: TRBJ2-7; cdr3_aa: CASTMSLLAEQYF
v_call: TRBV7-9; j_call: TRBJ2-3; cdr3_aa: CASSLRIRLSGRAGTDTQYF
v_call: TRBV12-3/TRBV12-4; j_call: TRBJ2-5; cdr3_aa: CASSFWQQETQYF
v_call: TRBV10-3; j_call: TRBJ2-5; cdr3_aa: CAISEFRQGETQYF
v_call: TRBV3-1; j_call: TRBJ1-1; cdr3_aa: CASRQQGPNTEAFF
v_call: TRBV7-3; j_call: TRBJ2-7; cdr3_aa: CASSPGGADYEQYF
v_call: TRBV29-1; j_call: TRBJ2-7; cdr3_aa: CSASKRNEQYF
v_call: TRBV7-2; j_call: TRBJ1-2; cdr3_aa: CASSSDRGGFYGYTF
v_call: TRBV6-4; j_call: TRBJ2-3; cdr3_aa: CASSDVRGNTQYF
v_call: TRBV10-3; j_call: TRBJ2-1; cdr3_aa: CAISSGGASFTDNEQFF
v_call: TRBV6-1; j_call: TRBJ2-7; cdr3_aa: CASTYPGPSGEQYF